The 20 T cell receptor beta chains presented below share a single source sample, sequenced in a study of control samples from healthy donors and cancer patients. Produced via immunoSEQ multiplex PCR; TCRdb's table is partial and in-frame only. The profile shows 65,000 to 75,000 clones, 87% of them singletons. Sequences were obtained from blood. The receptor source for this set is a woman in her fifties or sixties in good health.

The table lists this clone with a few counts. CDR3 region: CASKTGLPSEQYF. The CDR3 coding sequence is TGTGCCAGCAAAACGGGGCTGCCTTCCGAGCAGTACTTC. This chain links TRBV2 with TRBJ2-7, with D perhaps being TRBD1 or TRBD2 (5 bases each). The CDR3 is made up of 13 amino acids. Germline CDR1 reads SNHLY; CDR2 reads FYNNEI. Trimming took off 7 bases at V and 6 bases at J, with 16 bases between the two ends.

This rearrangement joins TRBV7-3 to TRBJ2-7, with D perhaps assigned TRBD1 or TRBD2 (5 bases each). The length of the CDR3 is 13 residues. Deletions cut 0 bases from V and 3 bases from J, with 6 bases between. CDR1 is SGHTA, CDR2 FQGTGA, per germline. CDR3 loop: CASSLTGGYEQYF. CDR3 in DNA: TGTGCCAGCAGCTTAACTGGGGGCTACGAGCAGTACTTC.

The chain combines TRBV5-1 with TRBJ2-2; D is unclear. V gave up 0 bases and J gave up 0 bases, with 6 bases separating them. The germline V gene has CDR1 SGHRS and CDR2 YFSETQ. The CDR3 consists of 15 residues. In DNA, the CDR3 is TGCGCCAGCAGCTTGGGTAGGGCGAACACCGGGGAGCTGTTTTTT. Translated, it gives CASSLGRANTGELFF.

The chain joins TRBV3-1 (or the pseudogene TRBV3-2) to TRBJ2-7; 11 bases line up with TRBD2. V shed 5 bases, J shed 2 bases, and the junction held 8 bases outside the gene matches. The germline gives CDR1 LGHDT, CDR2 YNNKEL (reference sequence). CDR3 size: 16 residues. The CDR3 DNA reads as TGTGCCAGCAGCTCCCCCACTAGCGGGAGACCCTACGAGCAGTACTTC. Residues: CASSSPTSGRPYEQYF.

This chain links TRBV5-1 with TRBJ1-2, with TRBD1 identical over 9 bases. The CDR3 loop spans 18 amino acids. Trimming at V came to 6 bases and at J to 0 bases, leaving 15 bases not matched to a gene. Germline loops: CDR1 SGHRS, CDR2 YFSETQ. As DNA, the CDR3 is TGCGCCAGCAACCTAGCATGGACAGGGGTGCGAGCTAACTATGGCTACACCTTC. Translating gives CASNLAWTGVRANYGYTF.

The chain carries TRBV5-6 and TRBJ2-6, with D perhaps matching TRBD1 (6 bases). Looked up from germline, CDR1 is SGHDT and CDR2 is YYEEEE. The V end lost 7 bases, the J end lost 0 bases, and 23 bases lay between the germline ends. CDR3 size: 19 residues. The CDR3 DNA sequence: TGTGCCAGCGGCGCGGCGACAGGTCCGTTACTCTCTGGGGCCAACGTCCTGACTTTC. Protein sequence: CASGAATGPLLSGANVLTF. Full variable domain (remainder filled in from reference TRBV5-6 and TRBJ2-6): DAGVTQSPTHLIKTRGQQVTLRCSPKSGHDTVSWYQQALGQGPQFIFQYYEEEERQRGNFPDRFSGHQFPNYSSELNVNALLLGDSALYLCASGAATGPLLSGANVLTFGAGSRLTVL.

V usage is TRBV5-1 and J usage is TRBJ1-6, with 10 bases fitting TRBD1. This CDR3 comprises 15 residues. CDR1 SGHRS and CDR2 YFSETQ come from the germline V gene. With V trimmed by 0 bases and J by 6 bases, 0 bases remained unmatched. CDR3 coding DNA: TGCGCCAGCAGCTTGGGGACAGGGGGTAATTCACCCCTCCACTTT. Protein: CASSLGTGGNSPLHF.

The chain links TRBV28 to TRBJ1-4, with D uncertain. CDR1 is MDHEN and CDR2 is SYDVKM in the germline V gene. The length of the CDR3 is 14 residues. V was pared by 6 bases and J by 6 bases, with 14 bases between. DNA for the CDR3: TGTGCCAGCAGGCCAAACCTAAGCCATGAAAAACTGTTTTTT. Protein: CASRPNLSHEKLFF.

CDR3 amino acids: CASSQIGGNTEAFF. CDR3 in DNA: TGTGCCAGCAGCCAAATAGGAGGGAACACTGAAGCTTTCTTT. The chain has TRBV3-1 (or the pseudogene TRBV3-2) and TRBJ1-1; no clear D gene. Between the trimmed V and J ends, which lost 2 bases and 1 base, there was a span of 8 bases. This CDR3 has 14 residues. Germline assignment: CDR1 LGHDT and CDR2 YNNKEL (reference sequence).

The rearrangement links TRBV9 to TRBJ1-6; D is unclear. V dropped 0 bases and J dropped 10 bases, with 8 bases sitting between them. The germline gives CDR1 SGDLS, CDR2 YYNGEE. This CDR3 region has 13 residues. CDR3 protein: CASSVGSDSPLHF. CDR3 bases: TGTGCCAGCAGCGTAGGAAGTGACTCACCCCTCCACTTT.

The chain is built from TRBV5-1 and TRBJ2-7; the match to TRBD1 covers 7 bases. Germline assignment: CDR1 SGHRS and CDR2 YFSETQ. The length of the CDR3 is 12 residues. J gave up 3 bases and V 5 bases, and 2 bases lay outside the gene matches. The CDR3 DNA reads TGCGCCAGCAGGGGACAGTACTACGAGCAGTACTTC. Its protein product is CASRGQYYEQYF.

The chain combines TRBV24-1 with TRBJ1-2; the D is unclear. The germline V and J ends were trimmed by 11 bases and 2 bases, with 14 bases remaining between them. CDR1 is KGHDR and CDR2 is SFDVKD in the germline V gene. The CDR3 consists of 13 residues. In DNA, the CDR3 is TGTGCCAGCAGACCCTCGGACAACTATGGCTACACCTTC. Amino acids: CASRPSDNYGYTF.

This clone was detected a few times. The V gene is TRBV10-3, the J gene TRBJ2-5; TRBD2 aligns across 13 bases. The CDR3 covers 18 residues. CDR1 and CDR2 from the germline V gene are ENHRY and SYGVKD. The junction had 17 bases not matched to a gene; V was cut back by 8 bases and J by 5 bases. CDR3 loop: CAIRTSGSQGQFRETQYF. The CDR3 region has the DNA TGTGCCATCCGGACTAGCGGGAGCCAGGGGCAGTTTAGGGAGACCCAGTACTTC.

The chain couples TRBV6-5 to TRBJ2-7; 9 bases are a match to TRBD1. Germline loops: CDR1 MNHEY, CDR2 SVGAGI. V shed 7 bases, J shed 4 bases, and the junction held 5 bases outside the gene matches. The CDR3 covers 13 residues. As DNA, the CDR3 is TGTGCCAGCATATCGGGACAGGGTTACGAGCAGTACTTC. The encoded protein is CASISGQGYEQYF.

The rearrangement joins TRBV29-1 to TRBJ2-7, with D perhaps TRBD2 (5 bases). There are 17 residues in the CDR3. Trimming removed 6 bases from V and 0 bases from J, with 24 bases in between. Germline CDR1 is SQVTM and CDR2 is ANQGSEA. The CDR3 nucleotides are TGCAGCGTGCGTGGGGTGGGAGCAGCAGATAGCTCCTACGAGCAGTACTTC. Encoded protein: CSVRGVGAADSSYEQYF.

V usage is TRBV5-8 and J usage is TRBJ2-3; 8 bases align to TRBD2. CDR1 is SGHTS and CDR2 is YDEGEE in the germline V gene. After removal of 9 bases from V and 2 bases from J, the junction contained 11 bases not matched to a gene. The CDR3 runs 15 residues. The chain's CDR3 is CATRRRSGITDTQYF. The CDR3 DNA follows: TGTGCCACCCGAAGACGTAGCGGGATCACAGATACGCAGTATTTT.

The rearrangement links TRBV29-1 to TRBJ1-4; 8 bases agree with TRBD1. The junction had 13 bases not matched to a gene; V was cut back by 3 bases and J by 10 bases. Germline V gives CDR1 SQVTM, CDR2 ANQGSEA. This CDR3 comprises 15 residues. The CDR3 region has the DNA TGCAGCGTTGAGGGCCCCGGACAGGGCTCTAGAAAACTGTTTTTT. Translating gives CSVEGPGQGSRKLFF.

The chain is built from TRBV2 and TRBJ1-2, with D perhaps TRBD1 (6 bases). CDR1 is SNHLY, CDR2 FYNNEI, per germline. The CDR3 extends over 13 amino acids. V dropped 10 bases and J dropped 4 bases, with 16 bases sitting between them. This chain's CDR3 is CAILPPGAYGYTF. For the CDR3, the DNA is TGTGCCATACTACCCCCAGGGGCCTATGGCTACACCTTC.

The CDR3 coding sequence is TGTGCCAGCAGCTCAATATCGACGGGGACAGTCTACGAGCAGTACTTC. Protein: CASSSISTGTVYEQYF. The V gene is TRBV7-6, the J gene TRBJ2-7, with 7 bases identical to TRBD1. The CDR3 contains 16 residues. CDR1 SGHVS and CDR2 FNYEAQ come from the germline V gene. V shed 4 bases and J 3 bases; nucleotides not matched to a gene: 12.

The rearrangement links TRBV4-2 to TRBJ2-7; no clear D. Trimming pared 2 bases from V and 2 bases from J, leaving 7 bases between. CDR3 length: 13 amino acids. Per germline, CDR1 LGHNA and CDR2 YNFKEQ. Here the CDR3 reads CASSQQDPYEQYF. As DNA, the CDR3 is TGTGCCAGCAGCCAACAGGACCCCTACGAGCAGTACTTC.